This T cell receptor beta chain was obtained from a study of T cells in Graves' hyperthyroidism and ophthalmopathy. Uncontrolled infections, other autoimmune diseases, pregnancy or lactation led to exclusion of patients. V was pared by 11 bases and J by 6 bases, with 11 bases of the junction left unmatched. This CDR3 contains 15 residues. Germline V gene lookup returns CDR1 ENHRY and CDR2 SYGVKD. At least ten counts were recorded for this clonotype. TCR beta CDR3 region amplification was performed from RNA transcripts. The HTBI set primed first-round TCR CDR3 RT-PCR. TCRdb recomputed calls from the multiplex PCR reads with MiXCR, one row per CDR3 protein. The table has approximately 740,000 distinct CDR3 sequences, 12% to 15% seen once.

This chain joins TRBV10-3 and TRBJ2-1; 12 bases agree with TRBD2. This clonotype was sampled from a woman between 18 and 30 years old with Graves' hyperthyroidism. Sequencing was done on a sample of blood. This CDR3 reads CASGDLAGGFNEQFF. CDR3 in DNA: TGTGCCTCCGGGGATCTAGCGGGAGGGTTCAATGAGCAGTTCTTC.